These 29 T cell receptor beta chains came from one sample sequenced in a study of T cell responses to AZD1222 COVID-19 vaccine. The protocol was immunoSEQ multiplex PCR, while the TCRdb copy is restricted to in-frame clones and leaves out a portion. The table shows 110,000 to 150,000 clones, with roughly 91% occurring only once. The starting material was peripheral blood, obtained 28 days after the second AZD1222 dose. The receptors here all came from an adult who received the AZD1222 COVID-19 vaccine.

J is TRBJ2-3 and V is TRBV5-1; the D gene is possibly TRBD2 (5 bases). The V and J ends lost 6 bases and 1 base respectively, with 21 bases between them. The CDR3 consists of 17 residues. Germline V gives CDR1 SGHRS, CDR2 YFSETQ. The CDR3 coding sequence is TGCGCCAGCACCTATCCCATAGCGTTGGTAGGCACAGATACGCAGTATTTT. It encodes CASTYPIALVGTDTQYF. Together with reference TRBV5-1 and TRBJ2-3, the CDR3 gives the full variable domain: KAGVTQTPRYLIKTRGQQVTLSCSPISGHRSVSWYQQTPGQGLQFLFEYFSETQRNKGNFPGRFSGRQFSNSRSEMNVSTLELGDSALYLCASTYPIALVGTDTQYFGPGTRLTVL.

This rearrangement joins TRBV29-1 to TRBJ1-1, with unresolved D. V shed 3 bases and J shed 11 bases, with 10 bases lying between them. CDR1 and CDR2 from the germline V gene are SQVTM and ANQGSEA. The CDR3 spans 10 residues. CDR3 loop: CSVDLTGAFF. Written as DNA, the CDR3 is TGCAGCGTTGATCTGACTGGGGCTTTCTTT.

The chain links TRBV7-8 to TRBJ2-3; TRBD2 aligns across 13 bases. V lost 5 bases, J lost 6 bases, and 8 bases stayed unmatched. The CDR3 is 16 residues long. Germline values: CDR1 SGHVS, CDR2 FQNEAQ. CDR3 region: CASSRGLAGVMDTQYF. The DNA for the CDR3 is TGTGCCAGCAGCCGAGGACTAGCGGGAGTAATGGATACGCAGTATTTT.

This chain links TRBV5-1 with TRBJ2-7; 7 nucleotides line up with TRBD1. The CDR3 totals 14 residues. V shed 0 bases and J 3 bases; nucleotides not matched to a gene: 3. From germline, CDR1 is SGHRS and CDR2 YFSETQ. CDR3: CASSLAQGVYEQYF. CDR3 bases: TGCGCCAGCAGCTTGGCCCAGGGGGTCTACGAGCAGTACTTC.

The V and J genes are TRBV3-1 (or the pseudogene TRBV3-2) and TRBJ1-3; D gene uncertain. This CDR3 contains 17 residues. Germline V gives CDR1 LGHDT, CDR2 YNNKEL (reference sequence). Deletions cut 1 base from V and 4 bases from J, with 17 bases between. CDR3 protein: CASSQVGGRGQGNTIYF. CDR3 in DNA: TGTGCCAGCAGCCAAGTAGGTGGGCGAGGGCAAGGAAACACCATATATTTT.

This clone showed up just once. The J gene is TRBJ2-7, the V gene TRBV27, with D perhaps TRBD1 (6 bases). CDR3 length equals 14 residues. The ends were cut back, 2 bases at V and 2 bases at J, with 10 bases in the middle. CDR1 and CDR2 (germline): MNHEY, SMNVEV (reference sequence). CDR3 loop: CASSLRGFTYEQYF. The CDR3 DNA follows: TGTGCCAGCAGTTTAAGGGGGTTTACCTACGAGCAGTACTTC.

The rearrangement joins TRBV29-1 to TRBJ2-7; D unclear. CDR1 and CDR2 (germline): SQVTM, ANQGSEA. CDR3 length equals 12 residues. The V and J ends lost 4 bases and 3 bases respectively, with 10 bases between them. The CDR3 sequence: CSVGGRSYEQYF. The CDR3 bases are TGCAGCGTTGGAGGTCGCAGCTACGAGCAGTACTTC.

The J gene is TRBJ2-7, the V gene TRBV7-9, with 8 positions matching TRBD1. This CDR3 is built from 15 residues. J gave up 2 bases and V 5 bases, and 8 bases lay outside the gene matches. Germline lookup yields CDR1 SEHNR and CDR2 FQNEAQ (reference sequence). The CDR3: CASSRGDRSTYEQYF. CDR3 nucleotide sequence: TGTGCCAGCAGCCGTGGGGACAGGAGCACCTACGAGCAGTACTTC.

This clone appeared once. The J gene is TRBJ2-5, the V gene TRBV19, with 8 bases fitting TRBD2. CDR1 LNHDA and CDR2 SQIVND come from the germline V gene (reference sequence). There are 14 residues in the CDR3. V lost 5 bases and J lost 5; bases outside the gene matches: 7. The CDR3 is CASSPLGGGETQYF. DNA for the CDR3: TGTGCCAGTAGTCCCCTGGGCGGGGGGGAGACCCAGTACTTC.

The V call is TRBV29-1, the J call TRBJ1-2, with 8 bases aligning to TRBD1. Germline V gene data show CDR1 as SQVTM and CDR2 as ANQGSEA. Germline trimming cut 4 bases from V and 7 bases from J; bases unmatched to any gene: 8. The CDR3 sequence is 13 residues long. In nucleotides, the CDR3 is TGCAGCGTTGGGTTACAGGGGGTCGGTGGCTACACCTTC. This codes for CSVGLQGVGGYTF. The whole variable domain, remainder taken from reference TRBV29-1 and TRBJ1-2, is SAVISQKPSRDICQRGTSLTIQCQVDSQVTMMFWYRQQPGQSLTLIATANQGSEATYESGFVIDKFPISRPNLTFSTLTVSNMSPEDSSIYLCSVGLQGVGGYTFGSGTRLTVV.

CDR3 region: CASSQWSTYEQYF. DNA for the CDR3: TGTGCCAGCAGCCAATGGTCCACCTACGAGCAGTACTTC. The rearrangement links TRBV14 to TRBJ2-7; no clear D gene. CDR1 and CDR2 from the germline V gene are SGHDN and FVKESK. V lost 2 bases to trimming and J lost 2 bases, with 7 bases between them. The CDR3 contains 13 residues.

The CDR3 region is CASSIMGQGPYEQYF. The CDR3 nucleotides read TGTGCCAGTAGTATTATGGGACAGGGACCCTACGAGCAGTACTTC. The chain recombines TRBV19 with TRBJ2-7, with 9 bases aligning to TRBD1. Germline V gene sequence: CDR1 LNHDA, CDR2 SQIVND (reference sequence). The CDR3 is 15 residues long. Trimming cost V 3 bases and J 2 bases; bases outside gene matches: 5.

The chain is built from TRBV9 and TRBJ2-1; D possibly corresponds to TRBD2 (6 bases). V was shortened by 4 bases and J by 2 bases, with 7 bases between the two germline ends. CDR3 length equals 13 residues. CDR1 and CDR2 from the germline V gene are SGDLS and YYNGEE. CDR3 DNA: TGTGCCAGCAGCCGGGAGACCTACAATGAGCAGTTCTTC. Its protein is CASSRETYNEQFF.

This chain links TRBV2 with TRBJ1-2; 9 bases line up with TRBD1. Germline trimming cut 4 bases from V and 2 bases from J; bases unmatched to any gene: 2. There are 14 residues in the CDR3. Germline V CDR1 and CDR2: SNHLY, FYNNEI. CDR3 loop: CASSGDRVNYGYTF. CDR3 bases: TGTGCCAGCAGTGGGGACAGGGTAAACTATGGCTACACCTTC.

The chain joins TRBV5-1 to TRBJ1-1, with TRBD1 identical over 8 bases. CDR3 length: 14 residues. The V segment lost 4 bases and the J segment 2 bases; nucleotides outside the gene matches: 4. Germline CDR1 and CDR2: SGHRS and YFSETQ. In DNA form, the CDR3 reads TGCGCCAGCAGCGGACAGGGCGGAAACACTGAAGCTTTCTTT. It translates to CASSGQGGNTEAFF.

This chain uses TRBV7-3 with TRBJ2-1; 8 bases agree with TRBD1. Germline CDR1 is SGHTA and CDR2 is FQGTGA. There are 14 residues in the CDR3. Germline trimming cut 2 bases from V and 10 bases from J; bases unmatched to any gene: 7. The CDR3 DNA is TGTGCCAGCAGCTTAGACGACAGGGGTGGAGAGCAGTTCTTC. The encoded protein is CASSLDDRGGEQFF.

CDR3 sequence (DNA): TGCGCCAGCAGTGAGACTAGCGGGGAGTACAATGAGCAGTTCTTC. It yields the protein CASSETSGEYNEQFF. The chain carries TRBV10-1 and TRBJ2-1, with 10 bases fitting TRBD2. In germline, CDR1 is WNHNN, CDR2 SYGVQD (reference sequence). The CDR3 length is 15 residues. V lost 2 bases, J lost 4 bases, and 2 bases stayed unmatched.

The chain recombines TRBV29-1 with TRBJ1-1; TRBD1 might be the D (5 bases). From germline, CDR1 is SQVTM and CDR2 ANQGSEA. The CDR3 is made up of 13 amino acids. V lost 1 base, J lost 5 bases, and 11 bases lay in between. The CDR3 DNA follows: TGCAGCGTTGAAGGGGGCGCTAGGACTGAAGCTTTCTTT. It specifies CSVEGGARTEAFF.

The J gene is TRBJ1-2, the V gene TRBV18, with unresolved D. This CDR3 is built from 14 residues. Per germline, CDR1 KGHSH and CDR2 LQKENI. Trimming took 4 bases from V and 3 from J, leaving 12 bases between them. Here the CDR3 DNA reads TGTGCCAGCTCACAGCGGAGGGAGGACTATGGCTACACCTTC. Its protein is CASSQRREDYGYTF.

There are a few counts of this clone. An end of the junction does not agree with germline; a read error may underlie this. V and J are TRBV5-1 and TRBJ2-1; unclear D gene. Germline values: CDR1 SGHRS, CDR2 YFSETQ. This CDR3 is 12 amino acids long. This chain's CDR3 is CASTLGFNEQFF. For the CDR3, the DNA is TGCGCCAGCACCTTGGGATTCAATGAGCAGTTCTTC.

The gene calls are TRBV10-3 and TRBJ1-1, with 11 bases lining up with TRBD1. The J segment lost 5 bases and the V segment lost 0 bases, leaving 5 bases of the junction unmatched. The CDR3 has 16 amino acids. Germline CDR1 and CDR2: ENHRY and SYGVKD. For the CDR3, the DNA is TGTGCCATCAGTGAGTCGAAAGGACAGGGGGCTACTGAAGCTTTCTTT. It is translated as CAISESKGQGATEAFF.

The chain carries TRBV6-4 and TRBJ1-6, with D possibly TRBD1 on 5 matching bases. The CDR3 has 14 residues. CDR1 is MRHNA, CDR2 SNTAGT, per germline. Deletions cut 3 bases from V and 9 bases from J, with 12 bases between. CDR3 bases: TGTGCCAGCAGTGAAGGGGTTGCAGGTTCACCCCTCCACTTT. The encoded protein is CASSEGVAGSPLHF.

The CDR3 is CASSRRTADRAEAFF. The CDR3 bases are TGTGCCAGCAGTAGGCGGACAGCCGACAGGGCTGAAGCTTTCTTT. The chain joins TRBV2 to TRBJ1-1, with 7 bases aligning to TRBD1. Germline CDR1 SNHLY, CDR2 FYNNEI. After removal of 5 bases from V and 6 bases from J, the junction contained 12 bases not matched to a gene. The CDR3 loop spans 15 amino acids.

The genes are TRBV7-8 and TRBJ1-1; possibly TRBD1 for D (5 bases). This CDR3 has 13 amino acids. Germline CDR1 SGHVS, CDR2 FQNEAQ. The V end was cut by 5 bases, the J end by 5 bases, with 12 bases between. CDR3: CASSPQGATEAFF. In DNA, the CDR3 is TGTGCCAGCAGCCCCCAGGGTGCGACTGAAGCTTTCTTT.

The V call is TRBV27, the J call TRBJ1-5, with 9 bases lining up with TRBD1. This CDR3 has 15 residues. Germline CDR1 and CDR2: MNHEY and SMNVEV (reference sequence). The CDR3 DNA is TGTGCTACGGGGGACAGGGCTGATAGCAATCAGCCCCAGCATTTT. Protein: CATGDRADSNQPQHF.

V usage is TRBV7-2 and J usage is TRBJ1-6; weak D call: TRBD1 (6 bases). The germline V and J ends were trimmed by 1 base and 7 bases, with 20 bases remaining between them. This CDR3 has 18 residues. Germline CDR1 is SGHTA and CDR2 is FQGNSA. The CDR3 protein is CASSLVLKVGGLNSPLHF. CDR3 in DNA: TGTGCCAGCAGCTTAGTTCTTAAGGTGGGGGGGCTGAATTCACCCCTCCACTTT. The complete variable domain, with remaining parts taken from reference TRBV7-2 and TRBJ1-6, reads GAGVSQSPSNKVTEKGKDVELRCDPISGHTALYWYRQSLGQGLEFLIYFQGNSAPDKSGLPSDRFSAERTGGSVSTLTIQRTQQEDSAVYLCASSLVLKVGGLNSPLHFGNGTRLTVT.

The rearrangement uses TRBV2 and TRBJ1-6; 8 positions match TRBD1. CDR1 and CDR2 from the germline V gene are SNHLY and FYNNEI. CDR3 size: 15 residues. With 6 bases clipped from V and 9 bases from J, the junction kept 10 bases outside the gene matches. This CDR3 is CASSSDRAGGSPLHF. The CDR3 region has the DNA TGTGCCAGCAGCTCGGACAGGGCAGGCGGTTCACCCCTCCACTTT.

This sequence joins TRBV5-6 and TRBJ1-4; no firm D call. The CDR3 spans 14 residues. V was cut by 1 base and J by 1 base, with 5 bases left in between. Germline V CDR1 and CDR2: SGHDT, YYEEEE. This CDR3 reads CASSLQETNEKLFF. The CDR3 nucleotides read TGTGCCAGCAGCTTGCAGGAAACTAATGAAAAACTGTTTTTT.

The chain links TRBV5-6 to TRBJ1-5; D is perhaps TRBD1 (5 bases). The CDR3 has 15 residues. Trimming removed 3 bases from V and 9 bases from J, with 19 bases in between. The V gene's germline CDR1 is SGHDT and CDR2 YYEEEE. CDR3 in amino acids: CASSSGGDVTVPQHF. The CDR3 bases are TGTGCCAGCAGCTCCGGGGGGGACGTGACAGTGCCCCAGCATTTT.